The sequence of this T cell receptor (beta chain) was determined in a study of response to subunit inactivated influenza vaccine (dated by TCRdb to 2016 to 2019). For the study in its entirety: Deep quantitative profiling of the T cell receptor repertoire was used in the study to follow responses to a trivalent subunit inactivated influenza vaccine. Beyond this particular receptor, the publication reports: The authors suggested that each seasonal influenza vaccination may recruit only a limited number of new T cells.

The germline V gene (reference sequence) provides CDR1 LGHDT and CDR2 YNNKEL. The CDR3 goes from the cysteine to the phenylalanine over 14 residues. This entry keeps only the CDR3 DNA: 42 bases, framed from base 1. V and J are truncated by 3 bases and 0 bases respectively, leaving an intervening sequence of 6 bases. The library was generated by RT-PCR. Sequenced on an Illumina HiSeq 2500. TCRdb's own reprocessing of the public reads used fastp at Q25 and MiXCR and kept productive beta chains. Duplicate CDR3 protein sequences are folded into a single record with the most common DNA and genes. A total of some 520,000 distinct CDR3 sequences appear in this sample, more than 15% of them only once. The top ten clones comprise 3% of the sample. Details on this clonotype: Its antigen is not yet known. Nothing much larger sits one base from this clone, and base qualities are not available.

This specimen was CD4+ T cells sorted from PBMCs, taken 23 to 25 months after vaccination. The source of this sequence is a man between 50 and 69 years old who received an inactivated influenza vaccine. Donor details come from another sample of the same person, matched by shared clones. Recombination linked TRBV3-1 to TRBJ2-1; the D gene is perhaps TRBD1, on 5 matching bases. For the CDR3, the sequence is CASSHRASYNEQFF. The DNA sequence reads TGTGCCAGCAGCCACAGGGCCTCCTACAATGAGCAGTTCTTC.